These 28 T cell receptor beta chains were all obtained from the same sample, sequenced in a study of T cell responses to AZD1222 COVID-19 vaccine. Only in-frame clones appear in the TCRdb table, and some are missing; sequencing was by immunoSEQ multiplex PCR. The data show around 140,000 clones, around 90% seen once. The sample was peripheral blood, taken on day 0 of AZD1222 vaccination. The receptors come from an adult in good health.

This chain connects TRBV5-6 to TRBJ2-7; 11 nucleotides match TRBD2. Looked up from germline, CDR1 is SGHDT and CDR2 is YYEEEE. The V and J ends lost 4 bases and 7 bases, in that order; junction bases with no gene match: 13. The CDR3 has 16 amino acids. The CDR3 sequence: CASSPNSGRARTEQYF. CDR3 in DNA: TGTGCCAGCAGCCCTAATAGCGGGAGGGCTAGGACGGAGCAGTACTTC.

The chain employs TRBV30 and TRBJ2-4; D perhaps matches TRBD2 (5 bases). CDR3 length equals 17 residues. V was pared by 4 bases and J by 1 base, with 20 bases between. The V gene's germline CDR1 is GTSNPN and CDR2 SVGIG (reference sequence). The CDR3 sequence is CAWMSRGRPRAKNIQYF. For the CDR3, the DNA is TGTGCCTGGATGAGTCGAGGGCGCCCGAGGGCCAAAAACATTCAGTACTTC.

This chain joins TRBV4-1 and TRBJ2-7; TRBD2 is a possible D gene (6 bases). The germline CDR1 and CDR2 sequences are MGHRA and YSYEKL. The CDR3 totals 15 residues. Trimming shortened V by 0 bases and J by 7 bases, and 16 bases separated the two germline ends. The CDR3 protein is CASSQDRAGSGEQYF. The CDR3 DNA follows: TGCGCCAGCAGCCAAGATAGAGCCGGGAGTGGGGAGCAGTACTTC.

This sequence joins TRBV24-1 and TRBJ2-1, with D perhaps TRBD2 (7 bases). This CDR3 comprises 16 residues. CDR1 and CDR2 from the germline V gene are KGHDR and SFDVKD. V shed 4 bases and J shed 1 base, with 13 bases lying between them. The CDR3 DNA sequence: TGTGCCACCAGTGACGGGAGGAGGGGGTCCTACAATGAGCAGTTCTTC. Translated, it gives CATSDGRRGSYNEQFF.

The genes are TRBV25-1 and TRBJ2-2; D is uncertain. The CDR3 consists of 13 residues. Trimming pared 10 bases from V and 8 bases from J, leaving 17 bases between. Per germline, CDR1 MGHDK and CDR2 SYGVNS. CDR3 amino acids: CAIPVCSPGELFF. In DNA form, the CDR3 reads TGTGCCATCCCCGTCTGTAGTCCGGGGGAGCTGTTTTTT.

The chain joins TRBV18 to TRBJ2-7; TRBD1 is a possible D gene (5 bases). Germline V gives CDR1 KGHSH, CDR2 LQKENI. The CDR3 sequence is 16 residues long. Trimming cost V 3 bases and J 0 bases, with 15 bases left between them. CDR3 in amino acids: CASSPESLGDSYEQYF. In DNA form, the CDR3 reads TGTGCCAGCTCACCGGAGTCATTAGGGGACTCCTACGAGCAGTACTTC.

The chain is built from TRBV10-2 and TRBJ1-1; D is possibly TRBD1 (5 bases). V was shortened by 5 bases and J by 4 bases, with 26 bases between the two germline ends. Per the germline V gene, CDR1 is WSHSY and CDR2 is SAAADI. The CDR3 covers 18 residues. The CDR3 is CASSPRIRAERVGTEAFF. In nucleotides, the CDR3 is TGCGCCAGCAGTCCAAGAATCAGGGCTGAGAGGGTCGGCACTGAAGCTTTCTTT.

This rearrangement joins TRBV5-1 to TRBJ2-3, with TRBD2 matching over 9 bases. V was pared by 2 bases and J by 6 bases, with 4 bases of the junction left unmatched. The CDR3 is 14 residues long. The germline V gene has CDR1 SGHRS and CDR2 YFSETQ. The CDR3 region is CASSFKRGADTQYF. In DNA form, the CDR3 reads TGCGCCAGCAGCTTCAAGCGGGGGGCGGATACGCAGTATTTT.

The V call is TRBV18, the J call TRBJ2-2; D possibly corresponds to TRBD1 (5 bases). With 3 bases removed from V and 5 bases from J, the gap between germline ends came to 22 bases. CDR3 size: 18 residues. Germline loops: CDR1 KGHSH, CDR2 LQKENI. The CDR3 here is CASSPSFTRELWTGELFF. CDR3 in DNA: TGTGCCAGCTCACCTTCTTTTACCAGGGAATTGTGGACCGGGGAGCTGTTTTTT. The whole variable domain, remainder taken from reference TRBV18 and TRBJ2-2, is NAGVMQNPRHLVRRRGQEARLRCSPMKGHSHVYWYRQLPEEGLKFMVYLQKENIIDESGMPKERFSAEFPKEGPSILRIQQVVRGDSAAYFCASSPSFTRELWTGELFFGEGSRLTVL.

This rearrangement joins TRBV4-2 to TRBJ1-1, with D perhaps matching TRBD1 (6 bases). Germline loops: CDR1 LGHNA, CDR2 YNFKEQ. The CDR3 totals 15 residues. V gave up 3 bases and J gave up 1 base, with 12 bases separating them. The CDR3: CASSQYRGKNTEAFF. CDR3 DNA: TGTGCCAGCAGCCAGTATAGGGGGAAGAACACTGAAGCTTTCTTT.

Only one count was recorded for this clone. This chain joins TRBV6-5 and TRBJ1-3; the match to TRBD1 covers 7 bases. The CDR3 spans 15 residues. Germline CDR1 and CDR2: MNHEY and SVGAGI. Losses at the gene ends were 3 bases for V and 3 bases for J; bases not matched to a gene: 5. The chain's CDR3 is CASSYTRTGGNTIYF. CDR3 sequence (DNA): TGTGCCAGCAGTTATACAAGGACAGGTGGAAACACCATATATTTT.

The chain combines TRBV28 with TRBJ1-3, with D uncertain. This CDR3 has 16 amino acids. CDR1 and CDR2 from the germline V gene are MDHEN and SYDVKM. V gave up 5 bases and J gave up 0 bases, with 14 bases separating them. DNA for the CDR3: TGTGCCAGCAGTCCCTTTGGTTCGAGCTCTGGAAACACCATATATTTT. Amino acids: CASSPFGSSSGNTIYF. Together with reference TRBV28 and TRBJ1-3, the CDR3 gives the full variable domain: DVKVTQSSRYLVKRTGEKVFLECVQDMDHENMFWYRQDPGLGLRLIYFSYDVKMKEKGDIPEGYSVSREKKERFSLILESASTNQTSMYLCASSPFGSSSGNTIYFGEGSWLTVV.

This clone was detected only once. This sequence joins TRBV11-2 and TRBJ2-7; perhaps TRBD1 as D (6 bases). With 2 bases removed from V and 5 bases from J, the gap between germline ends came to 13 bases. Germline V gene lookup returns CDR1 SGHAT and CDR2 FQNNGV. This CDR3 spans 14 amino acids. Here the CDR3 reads CASSLNRDGNEQYF. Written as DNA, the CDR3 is TGTGCCAGCAGCTTAAACAGGGATGGGAACGAGCAGTACTTC.

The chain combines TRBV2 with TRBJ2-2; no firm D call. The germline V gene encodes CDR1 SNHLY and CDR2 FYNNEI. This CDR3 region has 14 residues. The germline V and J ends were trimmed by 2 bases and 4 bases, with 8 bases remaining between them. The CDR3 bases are TGTGCCAGCAGTGAAAGACGGACCACCGGGGAGCTGTTTTTT. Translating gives CASSERRTTGELFF.

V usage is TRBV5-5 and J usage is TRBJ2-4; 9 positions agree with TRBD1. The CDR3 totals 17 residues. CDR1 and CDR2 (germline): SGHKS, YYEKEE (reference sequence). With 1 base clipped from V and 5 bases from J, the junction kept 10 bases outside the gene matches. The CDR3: CASSLRGTGRAQNIQYF. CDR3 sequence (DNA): TGTGCCAGCAGCTTGCGAGGGACAGGGAGGGCCCAAAACATTCAGTACTTC.

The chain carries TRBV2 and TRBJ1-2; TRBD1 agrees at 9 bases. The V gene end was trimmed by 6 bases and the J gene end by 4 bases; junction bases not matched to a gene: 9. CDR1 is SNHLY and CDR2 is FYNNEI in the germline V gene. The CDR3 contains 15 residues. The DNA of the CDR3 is TGTGCCAGCAGGGACCATCGACAGGGGGTCTATGGCTACACCTTC. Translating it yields CASRDHRQGVYGYTF.

CDR3 sequence: CASTKIVGGYNEQFF. In nucleotides, the CDR3 is TGTGCCAGCACCAAAATCGTAGGGGGTTACAATGAGCAGTTCTTC. This chain uses TRBV7-9 with TRBJ2-1; a weak D match, TRBD1 (6 bases). CDR1 is SEHNR, CDR2 FQNEAQ, per germline (reference sequence). V was shortened by 7 bases and J by 4 bases, with 17 bases between the two germline ends. The CDR3 length is 15 residues.

The CDR3: CASSYRTGDNQPQHF. The CDR3 nucleotides read TGTGCCAGCAGTTACCGGACAGGAGACAATCAGCCCCAGCATTTT. The V and J genes are TRBV6-5 and TRBJ1-5, with 7 bases fitting TRBD1. This CDR3 is 15 amino acids long. V gave up 2 bases and J gave up 3 bases; unmatched junction bases: 4. CDR1 and CDR2 (germline): MNHEY, SVGAGI.

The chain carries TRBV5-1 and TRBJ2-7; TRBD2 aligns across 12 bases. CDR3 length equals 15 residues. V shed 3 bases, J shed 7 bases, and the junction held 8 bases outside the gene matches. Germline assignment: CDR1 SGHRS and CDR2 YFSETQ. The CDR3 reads CASSSLAGGPGEQYF. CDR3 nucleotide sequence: TGCGCCAGCAGCTCTCTAGCGGGAGGGCCGGGGGAGCAGTACTTC.

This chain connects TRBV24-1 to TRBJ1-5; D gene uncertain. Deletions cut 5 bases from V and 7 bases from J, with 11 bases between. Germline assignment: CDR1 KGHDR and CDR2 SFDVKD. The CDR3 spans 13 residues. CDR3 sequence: CATSGAGVQPQHF. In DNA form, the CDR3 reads TGTGCCACCAGTGGGGCAGGAGTCCAGCCCCAGCATTTT.

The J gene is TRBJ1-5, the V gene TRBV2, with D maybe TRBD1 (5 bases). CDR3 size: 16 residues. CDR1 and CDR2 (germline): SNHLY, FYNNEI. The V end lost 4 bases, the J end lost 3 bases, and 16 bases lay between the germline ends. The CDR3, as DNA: TGTGCCAGCAGTGTGGTACGAATAGGGGACAATCAGCCCCAGCATTTT. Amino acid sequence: CASSVVRIGDNQPQHF.

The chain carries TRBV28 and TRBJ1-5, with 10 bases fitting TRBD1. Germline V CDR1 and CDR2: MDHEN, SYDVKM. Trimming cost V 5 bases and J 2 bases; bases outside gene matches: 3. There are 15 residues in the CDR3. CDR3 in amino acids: CASSLGTGGNQPQHF. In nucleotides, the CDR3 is TGTGCCAGCAGTCTCGGGACAGGGGGCAATCAGCCCCAGCATTTT. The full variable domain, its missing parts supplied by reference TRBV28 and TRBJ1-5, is DVKVTQSSRYLVKRTGEKVFLECVQDMDHENMFWYRQDPGLGLRLIYFSYDVKMKEKGDIPEGYSVSREKKERFSLILESASTNQTSMYLCASSLGTGGNQPQHFGDGTRLSIL.

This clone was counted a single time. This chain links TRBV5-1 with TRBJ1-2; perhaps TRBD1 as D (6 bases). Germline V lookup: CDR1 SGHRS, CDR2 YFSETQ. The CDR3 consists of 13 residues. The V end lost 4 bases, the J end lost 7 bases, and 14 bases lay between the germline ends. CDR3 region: CASSHNNRVGYTF. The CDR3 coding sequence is TGCGCCAGCAGCCATAATAACAGGGTTGGCTACACCTTC.

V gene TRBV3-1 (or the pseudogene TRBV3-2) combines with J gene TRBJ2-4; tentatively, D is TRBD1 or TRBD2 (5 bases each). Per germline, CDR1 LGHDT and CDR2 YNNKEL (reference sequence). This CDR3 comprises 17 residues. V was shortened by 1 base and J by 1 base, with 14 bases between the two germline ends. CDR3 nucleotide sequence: TGTGCCAGCAGCCAAGGGGGACCGCAAACCGCCAAAAACATTCAGTACTTC. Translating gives CASSQGGPQTAKNIQYF.

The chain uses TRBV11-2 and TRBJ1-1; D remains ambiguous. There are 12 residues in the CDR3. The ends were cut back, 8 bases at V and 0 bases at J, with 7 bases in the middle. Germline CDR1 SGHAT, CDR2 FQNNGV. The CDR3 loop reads CASRRLNTEAFF. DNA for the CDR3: TGTGCCAGCCGGAGGCTGAACACTGAAGCTTTCTTT.

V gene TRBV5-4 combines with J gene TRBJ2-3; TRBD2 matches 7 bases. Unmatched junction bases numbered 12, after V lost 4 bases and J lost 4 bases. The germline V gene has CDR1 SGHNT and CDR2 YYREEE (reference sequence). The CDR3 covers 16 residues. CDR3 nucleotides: TGTGCCAGCAGCGGTTTTTCGCAGGGAGGGGCAGATACGCAGTATTTT. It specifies CASSGFSQGGADTQYF.

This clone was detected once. The CDR3 loop reads CASSVGRGDYGYTF. As DNA, the CDR3 is TGTGCCAGCAGTGTAGGCAGGGGGGACTATGGCTACACCTTC. The V gene is TRBV2, the J gene TRBJ1-2; 7 bases are shared with TRBD1. V dropped 4 bases and J dropped 3; count of bases not matched to a gene: 5. The CDR3 covers 14 residues. The germline CDR1 and CDR2 sequences are SNHLY and FYNNEI.

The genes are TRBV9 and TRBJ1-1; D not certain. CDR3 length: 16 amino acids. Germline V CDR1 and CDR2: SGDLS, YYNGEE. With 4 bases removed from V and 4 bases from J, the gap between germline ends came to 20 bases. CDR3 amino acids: CASSFHAGSLSTEAFF. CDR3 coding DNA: TGTGCCAGCAGCTTCCACGCGGGCAGCCTATCCACTGAAGCTTTCTTT.